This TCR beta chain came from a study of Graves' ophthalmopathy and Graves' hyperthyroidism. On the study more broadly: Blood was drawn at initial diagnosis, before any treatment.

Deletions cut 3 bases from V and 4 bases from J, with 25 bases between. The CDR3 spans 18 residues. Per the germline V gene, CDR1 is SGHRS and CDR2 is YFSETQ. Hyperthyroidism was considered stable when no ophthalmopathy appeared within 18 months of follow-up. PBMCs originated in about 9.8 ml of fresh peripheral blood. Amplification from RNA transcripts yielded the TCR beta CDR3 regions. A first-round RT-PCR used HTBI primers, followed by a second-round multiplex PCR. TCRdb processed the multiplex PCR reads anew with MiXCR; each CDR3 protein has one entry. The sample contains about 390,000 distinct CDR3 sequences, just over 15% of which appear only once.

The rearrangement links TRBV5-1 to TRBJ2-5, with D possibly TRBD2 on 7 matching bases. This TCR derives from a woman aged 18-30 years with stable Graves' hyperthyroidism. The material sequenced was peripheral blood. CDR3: CASSWRAGGGARGETQYF. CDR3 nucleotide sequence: TGCGCCAGCAGCTGGCGGGCCGGAGGGGGGGCCCGTGGAGAGACCCAGTACTTC. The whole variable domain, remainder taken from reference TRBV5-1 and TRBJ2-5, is KAGVTQTPRYLIKTRGQQVTLSCSPISGHRSVSWYQQTPGQGLQFLFEYFSETQRNKGNFPGRFSGRQFSNSRSEMNVSTLELGDSALYLCASSWRAGGGARGETQYFGPGTRLLVL.